This T cell receptor beta chain was obtained from a study of blood T cell repertoires in COVID-19. The CDR3 is made up of 15 amino acids. V was clipped by 7 bases and J by 5 bases, with 20 bases between them. Germline loops: CDR1 MNHEY, CDR2 SVGAGI. Profiled with immunoSEQ multiplex PCR; TCRdb holds only in-frame clones, not every one. The table has over 350,000 clones, roughly 91% seen once; the top ten hold 0.9% to 1.5%. The rearrangement joins TRBV6-5 to TRBJ1-1, with D possibly matching TRBD1 (6 bases). The specimen was PBMCs or T cells enriched from blood (not recorded which). The TCR was taken from a woman between 18 and 29 years old who had recovered from COVID-19. CDR3: CASTPLPGARTEAFF. For the CDR3, the DNA is TGTGCCAGCACCCCTCTACCAGGGGCCCGAACTGAAGCTTTCTTT.